A selection of T cell receptor beta chains follows, all from one sample in a study of cytomegalovirus exposure and HLA in healthy donors. Libraries were prepared by immunoSEQ multiplex PCR; TCRdb keeps only in-frame clonotypes and omits some of them. The table lists about 190,000 clones, 74% of them singletons, with approximately 3.1% in the top ten. Material: PBMCs. The receptor set was obtained from a woman aged 30 to 39 in good health and CMV-seropositive. Each CDR3 is given with its conserved first and last residue. Only some rows state a clone size, as once, few, many or a class for expanded clones.

J: TRBJ1-4; V: TRBV5-1; size: -; CDR3: CASSLEAGTTNEKLFF
J: TRBJ2-2; V: TRBV4-1; size: -; CDR3: CASSQPGTAGELFF
J: TRBJ2-2; V: TRBV28; size: -; CDR3: CASKRDRALTGELFF
J: TRBJ2-7; V: TRBV19; size: -; CDR3: CASSMGLAGVNEQYF
J: TRBJ2-6; V: TRBV7-9; size: few; CDR3: CSSSWNRAFRGANVLTF
J: TRBJ2-5; V: TRBV28; size: once; CDR3: CASSLRTSGRSGTQYF
J: TRBJ1-5; V: TRBV6-5; size: -; CDR3: CASSYSNMGNQPQHF
J: TRBJ1-2; V: TRBV2; size: -; CDR3: CASSNNGLNYGYTF
J: TRBJ2-1; V: TRBV7-8; size: -; CDR3: CASSDPGDEQFF
J: TRBJ2-1; V: TRBV4-1; size: -; CDR3: CASSPMTTANEQFF
J: TRBJ1-5; V: TRBV19; size: few; CDR3: CASSSTGGNQPQHF
J: TRBJ2-7; V: TRBV7-9; size: -; CDR3: CASSPRDNSYEQYF
J: TRBJ1-1; V: TRBV19; size: -; CDR3: CASSIEWTLNTEAFF
J: TRBJ2-2; V: TRBV28; size: few; CDR3: CASSPPAGEGIGELFF
J: TRBJ1-5; V: TRBV5-1; size: -; CDR3: CASSQGDVGQPQHF
J: TRBJ1-1; V: TRBV2; size: -; CDR3: CASSLYTGGRNTEAFF
J: TRBJ2-7; V: TRBV10-2; size: -; CDR3: CASTTQGLTSYEQYF
J: -; V: TRBV2; size: -; CDR3: CASSTTSIEQYF
J: TRBJ1-2; V: TRBV19; size: -; CDR3: CASSIAGNYGYTF
J: TRBJ2-1; V: TRBV29-1; size: few; CDR3: CSVVASGVAYNEQFF
J: TRBJ2-5; V: TRBV11-2; size: -; CDR3: CASRSQANSETQYF
J: TRBJ2-7; V: TRBV19; size: once; CDR3: CAIGQGGVDEQYF
J: TRBJ2-1; V: TRBV7-9; size: few; CDR3: CATTLTNPGLAGREQFF
J: TRBJ2-7; V: TRBV2; size: -; CDR3: CASSAGGTAVYEQYF
J: TRBJ2-7; V: TRBV2; size: -; CDR3: CATRDSYEQYF
J: TRBJ2-2; V: TRBV5-1; size: -; CDR3: CASSPGLAGVLNTGELFF
J: TRBJ2-7; V: TRBV28; size: -; CDR3: CATRTTGTEEQYF